The source of this T cell receptor (beta chain) is a study of patients and donors after allogeneic stem cell transplantation. TCRdb re-analysed the RT-PCR reads in MiXCR, keeping a single row per CDR3 protein. The sample holds about 200,000 distinct CDR3 sequences, less than 45% seen once. Only one count was recorded for this clonotype. This clonotype originated in a human donor who was either an allogeneic HSCT recipient or a stem cell or donor lymphocyte infusion donor (not recorded which). It is not recorded whose cells these are; they may come from a transplant donor. The source material was blood, either unsorted or a sorted T cell fraction (not recorded which).

This CDR3 is CASSLVGGVGPETQYF. The CDR3 DNA reads as TGCGCCAGCAGCTTGGTAGGAGGCGTAGGGCCAGAGACCCAGTACTTC. The chain recombines TRBV5-1 with TRBJ2-5; possibly TRBD2 for D (5 bases). The CDR3 has 16 amino acids. Trimming took 0 bases from V and 4 from J, leaving 16 bases between them. Germline V gene data show CDR1 as SGHRS and CDR2 as YFSETQ.